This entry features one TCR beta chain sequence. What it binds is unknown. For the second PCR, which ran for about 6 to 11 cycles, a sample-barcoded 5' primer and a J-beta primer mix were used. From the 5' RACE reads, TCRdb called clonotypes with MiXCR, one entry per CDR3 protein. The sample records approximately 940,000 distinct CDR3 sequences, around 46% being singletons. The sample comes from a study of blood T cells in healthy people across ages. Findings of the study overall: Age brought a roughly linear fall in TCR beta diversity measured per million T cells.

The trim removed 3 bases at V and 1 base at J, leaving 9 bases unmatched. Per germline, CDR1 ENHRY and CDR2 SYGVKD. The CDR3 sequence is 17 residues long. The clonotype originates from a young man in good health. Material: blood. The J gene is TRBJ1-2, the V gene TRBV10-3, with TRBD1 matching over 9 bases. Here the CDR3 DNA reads TGTGCCATCAGTGAAAATCCAACAGGGGGCATTAACTATGGCTACACCTTC. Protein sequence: CAISENPTGGINYGYTF.